This TCR beta chain appears in the sequencing data of a study of blood T cell repertoires in COVID-19. Study-level background: Samples came from the United States, Italy and Spain, spanning acute and convalescent COVID-19.

Individuals aged about 18 to 90 years were recruited from some 26 US areas. Clinical histories supplied by participants themselves formed the basis of cohort assignment. V was clipped by 4 bases and J by 5 bases, with 14 bases between them. This CDR3 is 14 amino acids long. Germline V CDR1 and CDR2: KGHSH, LQKENI. Authors' processing steps: Estimation of nucleated cell counts relied on the amplification of reference gene primers. The assay was immunoSEQ multiplex PCR, and TCRdb's table has in-frame clones only and misses some. The V and J calls and clone size come from that table; D and trimming were worked out from the DNA. The sample lists around 280,000 clones, around 90% occurring once.

The sample consisted of PBMCs or T cells enriched from blood (not recorded which). V usage is TRBV18 and J usage is TRBJ2-5, with D perhaps matching TRBD1 (6 bases). This sequence was found in a woman in her forties who had recovered from COVID-19. CDR3 residues: CASSRGAGAETQYF. CDR3 DNA sequence: TGTGCCAGCTCACGTGGGGCAGGGGCTGAGACCCAGTACTTC.